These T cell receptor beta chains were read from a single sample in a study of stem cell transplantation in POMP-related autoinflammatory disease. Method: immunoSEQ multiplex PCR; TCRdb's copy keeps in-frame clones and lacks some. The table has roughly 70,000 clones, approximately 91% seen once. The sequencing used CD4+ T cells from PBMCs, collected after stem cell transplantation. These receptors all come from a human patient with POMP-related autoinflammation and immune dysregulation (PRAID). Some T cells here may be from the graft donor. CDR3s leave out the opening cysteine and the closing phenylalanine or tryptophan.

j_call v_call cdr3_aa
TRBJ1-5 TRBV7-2 ASSLAWLRQPQH
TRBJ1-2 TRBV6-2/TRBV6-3 ASSYDPYGYT
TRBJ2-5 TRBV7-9 ASSLGRWQETQY
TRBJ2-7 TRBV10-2 ASSDHYEQY
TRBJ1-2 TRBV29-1 SVGDRVDYGYT
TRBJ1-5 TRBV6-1 ASSDLGLRGPQH
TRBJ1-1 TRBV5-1 ASRTELGVGTEAF
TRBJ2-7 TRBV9 ASSVEGSGRGEQY
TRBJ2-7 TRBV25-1 ASKGISGETYEQY
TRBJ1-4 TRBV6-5 ASSTPNEKLF
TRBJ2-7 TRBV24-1 ATSDPRDMSYEQY
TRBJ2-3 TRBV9 ASSLSSTDTQY
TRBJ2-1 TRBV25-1 ASSARGNEQF
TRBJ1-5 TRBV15 ATSRRQSNQPQH
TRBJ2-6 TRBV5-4 ASSFSASGANVLT
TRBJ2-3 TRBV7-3 ASSFTGGPLGTDTQY
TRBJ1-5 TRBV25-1 ASSRDSNQPQH
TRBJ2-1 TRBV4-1 ASSRTSGRRGHNEQF
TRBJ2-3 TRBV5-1 ASSGTGATDTQY
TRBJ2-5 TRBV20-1 SASTGVQETQY
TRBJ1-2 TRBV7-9 ASSQQGIVGYT
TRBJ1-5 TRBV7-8 ASSFGSNSNQPQH
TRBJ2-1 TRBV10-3 AISESTSGSTITDEQF
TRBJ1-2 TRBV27 ASSLRKENSSPHGYT
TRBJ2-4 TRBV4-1 ASSQPGRGNIQY
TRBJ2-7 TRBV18 ASSPGTGASYEQY
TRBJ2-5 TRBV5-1 ASSFLSAGSQTQY
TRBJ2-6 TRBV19 ASSMRQGIVSGANVLT
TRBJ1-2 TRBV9 ASSVDVRDRGVGYT
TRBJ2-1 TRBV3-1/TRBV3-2 ASSQVPADPPAEQF
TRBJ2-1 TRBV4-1 ASSQPPLAGGNNEQF
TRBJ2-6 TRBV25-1 ASSGAGAGANVLT
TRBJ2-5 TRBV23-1 ASPLRERQETQY
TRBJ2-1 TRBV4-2 ASSQDSGLAGPNEQF
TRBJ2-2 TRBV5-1 ASSDRVSGYDTGELF
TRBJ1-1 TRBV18 ASSLGRTDTEAF
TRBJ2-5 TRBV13 ASSLTDRGETQY
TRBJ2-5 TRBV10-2 ASDEKDQY
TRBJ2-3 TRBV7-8 ASSLRDRRTDTQY
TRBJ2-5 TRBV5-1 ASSLGQIETQY
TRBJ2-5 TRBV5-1 ASSPGGRGIQETQY
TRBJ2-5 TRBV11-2 ASSEDRGETQY
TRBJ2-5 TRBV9 ASSGGGAETQY
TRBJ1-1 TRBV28 ASSFRIEAF
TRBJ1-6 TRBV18 ASSPDGQGYSPLH
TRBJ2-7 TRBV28 ASSLVVGILSYEQY
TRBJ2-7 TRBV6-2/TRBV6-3 ASSSPRRGGRMIYEQY
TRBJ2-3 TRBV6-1 ASSEAWAGGFTDTQY
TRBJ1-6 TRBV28 ASSEGTASPLH
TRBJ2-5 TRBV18 ASSQPGHEETQY
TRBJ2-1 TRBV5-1 ASSLAVTSGSPEQF
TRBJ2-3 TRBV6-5 ASSYASSRDTQY
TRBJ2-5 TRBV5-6 ASSLRTHQETQY
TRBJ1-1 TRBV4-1 ASSQDVQGGMNTEAF
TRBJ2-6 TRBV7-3 ASSFSEPSGANVLT
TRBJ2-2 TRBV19 ASSNRLAGEGELF
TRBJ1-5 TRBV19 ASSMLGVGQPQH